This is a list of T cell receptor beta chains from one sample in a study of T cells in Graves' hyperthyroidism and ophthalmopathy. In TCRdb, the multiplex PCR reads were re-called with MiXCR into one record per CDR3 protein. Here the sample spans 250,000 or so distinct CDR3 sequences, just over 14% being singletons. Sequenced sample: blood. These receptors were taken from a woman aged 40 to 50 with Graves' hyperthyroidism that later progressed to Graves' ophthalmopathy. Both conserved end residues are trimmed from each CDR3. D genes are given only for firm matches.

D: -
V: TRBV11-2
J: TRBJ2-1
CDR3: ASSYEMSEQF

D: TRBD2
V: TRBV27
J: TRBJ2-1
CDR3: ASSTGLAARNEQF

D: -
V: TRBV6-1
J: TRBJ1-2
CDR3: ASRSNYGYT

D: -
V: TRBV30
J: TRBJ2-1
CDR3: AWSVRGSHNEQF

D: -
V: TRBV20-1
J: TRBJ1-2
CDR3: SAREPVNYGYT

D: TRBD1
V: TRBV6-1
J: TRBJ2-7
CDR3: ASISGQGNYEQY

D: TRBD1
V: TRBV5-1
J: TRBJ2-1
CDR3: ASSLSKTGKYFNEQF

D: -
V: TRBV18
J: TRBJ1-1
CDR3: ASSLSGYTEAF

D: -
V: TRBV5-4
J: TRBJ2-7
CDR3: ASSLGQGVFNEQY

D: -
V: TRBV27
J: TRBJ2-5
CDR3: ASSLFSGGDKKETQY

D: -
V: TRBV7-9
J: TRBJ2-7
CDR3: ASSPFAVNEQY

D: -
V: TRBV5-1
J: TRBJ2-1
CDR3: ASSLEITSYNEQF

D: -
V: TRBV10-1
J: TRBJ2-7
CDR3: ASSDVDSSYEQY

D: -
V: TRBV30
J: TRBJ2-7
CDR3: AWSPFGGSYEQY

D: TRBD1
V: TRBV4-1
J: TRBJ2-1
CDR3: ASSQAPGQSSYNEQF

D: -
V: TRBV18
J: TRBJ2-3
CDR3: ASSKDGLRTDTQY

D: TRBD1
V: TRBV27
J: TRBJ1-1
CDR3: ASSIRDSEEAF

D: -
V: TRBV6-5
J: TRBJ2-5
CDR3: ASSYSSPSATQETQY

D: TRBD1
V: TRBV19
J: TRBJ2-6
CDR3: ASSSSGDRGAGANVLT

D: -
V: TRBV19
J: TRBJ1-1
CDR3: ASNRWGPGGTEAF

D: TRBD2
V: TRBV28
J: TRBJ2-5
CDR3: ASSLFGGRALETQY

D: -
V: TRBV7-6
J: TRBJ2-5
CDR3: ASSLVLQTKYQETQY

D: -
V: TRBV9
J: TRBJ1-3
CDR3: ASSVGPGALGNTIY

D: -
V: TRBV29-1
J: TRBJ2-7
CDR3: SVEGGGAYEQY

D: -
V: TRBV11-2
J: TRBJ2-1
CDR3: ASTQHYEDNEQF

D: -
V: TRBV12-3/TRBV12-4
J: TRBJ1-1
CDR3: ASSLPTANTEAF

D: -
V: TRBV2
J: TRBJ2-4
CDR3: ASSEAAGSENIQY

D: TRBD2
V: TRBV11-3
J: TRBJ2-3
CDR3: ASSLESGSGADTQY

D: -
V: TRBV24-1
J: TRBJ2-2
CDR3: ATSDTDADTGELF

D: -
V: TRBV5-1
J: TRBJ2-7
CDR3: ASSLTSRYEQY

D: -
V: TRBV7-8
J: TRBJ1-1
CDR3: ASSPATGRAF

D: TRBD1
V: TRBV13
J: TRBJ2-1
CDR3: ASSSGTGGNEQF